This T cell receptor beta chain was recovered during a study of shared T cell receptors in the human thymus. Assay: immunoSEQ multiplex PCR; the TCRdb copy retains only in-frame clones and omits some. The sample consists of 500,000 to 550,000 clones, 70% to 80% of them appearing once. The germline V and J ends were trimmed by 5 bases and 0 bases, with 10 bases remaining between them. The germline V gene has CDR1 LNHDA and CDR2 SQIVND (reference sequence). The CDR3 runs to 14 residues. The sample was also linked to a second study, of human thymus T cells. That work contributes: Serving as donors were healthy Finnish infants, each of whom was having open corrective surgery for congenital heart defects. Thymus was obtained from resections taken during corrective heart surgery. Overlap was high between thymic repertoires from unrelated individuals, as reported in related research.

Sequencing input: thymocytes. The gene calls are TRBV19 and TRBJ1-1; TRBD1 is a possible D gene (5 bases). This TCR derives from a boy in the first two years of life with a congenital heart defect. The chain's CDR3 is CASSPETVNTEAFF. The CDR3 DNA sequence: TGTGCCAGTAGTCCAGAGACAGTGAACACTGAAGCTTTCTTT.